Listed below are T cell receptor beta chains from one sample, sequenced in a study of shared T cell receptors in the human thymus. Assay used: immunoSEQ multiplex PCR; TCRdb lists only in-frame clones, some missing. The repertoire has about 710,000 clones, approximately 89% of them found once; the top ten carry 0.009% to 0.0095%. The same sample was also studied in work on human thymus T cells.

Source material: thymocytes. The receptors originated from a boy under two years old with a congenital heart defect. Each CDR3 is given with its conserved first and last residue. The D gene is left open where the match is weak. The size entry is marked missing in some rows and otherwise reads once, few, many or a size class.

V	D	size	J	CDR3	DNA
TRBV7-9	TRBD2	once	TRBJ2-1	CASSPRLGLDYNEQFF	TGTGCCAGCAGCCCAAGGTTGGGACTAGACTACAATGAGCAGTTCTTC
TRBV6-1	NA	NA	TRBJ1-2	CASRDSKGGYTF	TGTGCCAGCAGAGACAGTAAGGGTGGCTACACCTTC
TRBV4-1	TRBD1	NA	TRBJ1-5	CASSLKAGTGVHQPQHF	TGCGCCAGCAGCCTAAAAGCCGGGACAGGGGTCCATCAGCCCCAGCATTTT
TRBV5-1	TRBD2	NA	TRBJ2-1	CASSSGTSGGFPSYNEQFF	TGCGCCAGCAGCTCAGGGACTAGCGGGGGCTTTCCTTCCTACAATGAGCAGTTCTTC
TRBV4-3	NA	NA	TRBJ2-7	CASSQVVVAAYEQYF	TGCGCCAGCAGCCAAGTTGTTGTAGCAGCGTACGAGCAGTACTTC
TRBV7-9	NA	few	TRBJ2-6	CASSLRGGANVLTF	TGTGCCAGCAGCTTAAGGGGAGGGGCCAACGTCCTGACTTTC
TRBV29-1	TRBD1	NA	TRBJ2-5	CSVEDFGTEEETQYF	TGCAGCGTTGAAGATTTCGGGACAGAGGAGGAGACCCAGTACTTC
TRBV7-9	TRBD1	NA	TRBJ2-5	CASSLAGTGQETQYF	TGTGCCAGCAGCTTAGCCGGGACAGGACAAGAGACCCAGTACTTC
TRBV6-5	NA	NA	TRBJ2-7	CASSPAVAESGEQYF	TGTGCCAGCAGTCCCGCTGTAGCAGAATCTGGTGAGCAGTACTTC
TRBV27	NA	NA	TRBJ2-1	CASSYQSSADSYNEQFF	TGTGCCAGCAGTTACCAATCATCCGCGGACTCCTACAATGAGCAGTTCTTC
TRBV7-2	TRBD1	NA	TRBJ2-2	CASSLGGQGESSCTGELFF	TGTGCCAGCAGCTTAGGTGGACAGGGGGAAAGTTCGTGCACCGGGGAGCTGTTTTTT
TRBV7-2	NA	NA	TRBJ2-1	CASSLVPLKTRDPTNEQFF	TGTGCCAGCAGCTTAGTCCCCCTGAAAACTAGAGATCCCACCAATGAGCAGTTCTTC
TRBV7-8	NA	once	TRBJ2-7	CASSLSWQGGYEQYF	TGTGCCAGCAGCTTGTCATGGCAGGGCGGCTACGAGCAGTACTTC
TRBV7-2	TRBD1	NA	TRBJ1-1	CASSPRDREGSTEAFF	TGTGCCAGCAGCCCCCGAGACAGGGAAGGGTCCACTGAAGCTTTCTTT
TRBV7-9	TRBD1	NA	TRBJ2-7	CASSSQSGTGGGEQYF	TGTGCCAGCAGCTCTCAATCCGGGACAGGGGGAGGCGAGCAGTACTTC
TRBV29-1	NA	NA	TRBJ1-1	CSVEDGYTEAFF	TGCAGCGTTGAAGACGGTTACACTGAAGCTTTCTTT
TRBV5-1	NA	NA	TRBJ1-4	CASSLGGAANEKLFF	TGCGCCAGCAGCTTGGGGGGAGCGGCTAATGAAAAACTGTTTTTT
TRBV6-5	TRBD1	NA	TRBJ1-2	CASSYRVGTGHGYTF	TGTGCCAGCAGTTACCGGGTGGGGACAGGACATGGCTACACCTTC
TRBV27	NA	NA	TRBJ2-7	CASSSQTRVFSYEQYF	TGTGCCAGCAGTTCCCAAACCAGGGTTTTCTCCTACGAGCAGTACTTC
TRBV28	NA	NA	TRBJ2-3	CASSRLGSAADTQYF	TGTGCCAGCAGTCGACTAGGTTCTGCTGCAGATACGCAGTATTTT
TRBV5-1	TRBD2	NA	TRBJ2-1	CASSLWTSGTSYNEQFF	TGCGCCAGCAGCCTGTGGACTAGCGGGACGTCCTACAATGAGCAGTTCTTC
TRBV12-5	TRBD2	once	TRBJ2-2	CASGSHRLAVNTGELFF	TGTGCTAGTGGTTCGCACCGACTAGCGGTAAACACCGGGGAGCTGTTTTTT
TRBV5-1	NA	once	TRBJ2-1	CASSSHLVRSYNEQFF	TGCGCCAGCAGCTCACACCTAGTGAGGTCCTACAATGAGCAGTTCTTC
TRBV28	TRBD1	NA	TRBJ1-5	CASSLGSGQRFNQPQHF	TGTGCCAGCAGTTTAGGATCGGGACAGCGATTCAATCAGCCCCAGCATTTT
TRBV5-1	TRBD1	NA	TRBJ2-1	CASSPTGQGGMAYNEQFF	TGCGCCAGCAGCCCCACGGGACAGGGCGGGATGGCCTACAATGAGCAGTTCTTC
TRBV28	TRBD1	NA	TRBJ1-4	CASWQGAPNEKLFF	TGTGCCAGTTGGCAGGGGGCGCCTAATGAAAAACTGTTTTTT
TRBV30	NA	NA	TRBJ2-7	CAWSPDGAYEQYF	TGTGCCTGGAGCCCCGACGGGGCCTACGAGCAGTACTTC
TRBV18	NA	NA	TRBJ1-2	CASSPRAGRDYGYTF	TGTGCCAGCTCACCACGGGCGGGGCGCGACTATGGCTACACCTTC
TRBV5-1	TRBD1	NA	TRBJ1-1	CASSLTDPGGTGRGMNTEAFF	TGCGCCAGCAGCTTGACCGATCCGGGTGGGACAGGTAGAGGCATGAACACTGAAGCTTTCTTT
TRBV7-2	TRBD1	NA	TRBJ2-3	CASSLGGGPDTQYF	TGTGCCAGCAGCTTAGGAGGGGGCCCAGATACGCAGTATTTT
TRBV5-6	TRBD1	NA	TRBJ2-7	CASSIRDRTYEQYF	TGTGCCAGCAGTATCCGGGACAGGACCTACGAGCAGTACTTC
TRBV7-8	NA	NA	TRBJ1-4	CASSSGTSVEKLFF	TGTGCCAGCTCCTCGGGGACAAGTGTCGAAAAACTGTTTTTT
TRBV27	TRBD2	NA	TRBJ2-1	CASSSPRTSYRSYNEQFF	TGTGCCAGCAGTTCCCCCCGGACTAGCTATCGCTCCTACAATGAGCAGTTCTTC
TRBV7-8	TRBD1	few	TRBJ2-1	CASSLARDRGHEQFF	TGTGCCAGCAGCTTAGCGCGGGACAGGGGTCACGAGCAGTTCTTC
TRBV28	NA	NA	TRBJ2-5	CASSPKETQYF	TGTGCCAGCAGTCCTAAAGAGACCCAGTACTTC
TRBV19	NA	NA	TRBJ2-1	CASSTRDIFNEQFF	TGTGCCAGTAGTACACGGGACATCTTCAATGAGCAGTTCTTC
TRBV10-3	NA	NA	TRBJ1-1	CAISESIVVIDRQNTEAFF	TGTGCCATCAGTGAGTCTATTGTTGTAATTGACAGACAGAACACTGAAGCTTTCTTT
TRBV14	NA	NA	TRBJ2-7	CASSHRLNSYEQYF	TGTGCCAGCAGCCATCGACTAAATTCCTACGAGCAGTACTTC
TRBV5-6	NA	NA	TRBJ1-2	CASSPGRGYRANYGYTF	TGTGCCAGCAGCCCCGGGAGGGGTTACCGAGCTAACTATGGCTACACCTTC
TRBV4-2	NA	NA	TRBJ1-6	CASSQDRTTYNSPLHF	TGTGCCAGCAGCCAAGACCGGACAACTTATAATTCCCCCCTCCACTTT
TRBV7-8	TRBD2	NA	TRBJ2-3	CASSLVQPRTSGGTSTDTQYF	TGTGCCAGCAGCTTAGTTCAACCCCGGACTAGCGGGGGGACTAGCACAGATACGCAGTATTTT
TRBV30	TRBD2	NA	TRBJ2-7	CAWIRRKREGYEQYF	TGTGCCTGGATTCGAAGAAAGCGGGAAGGTTACGAGCAGTACTTC
TRBV5-6	NA	NA	TRBJ2-3	CASSSRQDLTDTQYF	TGTGCCAGCAGCTCTCGACAGGATCTCACAGATACGCAGTATTTT
TRBV4-3	NA	NA	TRBJ1-1	CASSQDHGRHTEAFF	TGCGCCAGCAGCCAAGACCACGGGAGGCACACTGAAGCTTTCTTT
TRBV28	NA	once	TRBJ1-1	CASAYRETDTEAFF	TGTGCCAGCGCTTACAGGGAGACGGACACTGAAGCTTTCTTT